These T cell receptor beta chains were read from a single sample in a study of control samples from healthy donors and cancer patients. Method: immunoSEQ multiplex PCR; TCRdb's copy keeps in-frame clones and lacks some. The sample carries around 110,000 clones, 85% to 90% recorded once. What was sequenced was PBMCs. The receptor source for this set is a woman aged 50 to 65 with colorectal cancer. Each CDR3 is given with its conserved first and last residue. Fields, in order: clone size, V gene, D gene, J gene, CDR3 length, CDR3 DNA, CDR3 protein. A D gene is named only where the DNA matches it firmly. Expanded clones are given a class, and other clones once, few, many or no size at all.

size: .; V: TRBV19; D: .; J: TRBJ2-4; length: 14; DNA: TGTGCCAGTAGTGTCGGACCCACCAAAAACATTCAGTACTTC; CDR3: CASSVGPTKNIQYF
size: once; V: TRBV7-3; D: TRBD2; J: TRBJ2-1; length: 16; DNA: TGTGCCAGCAGCCTGGCAGCGGGAGGTATTTACAATGAGCAGTTCTTC; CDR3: CASSLAAGGIYNEQFF
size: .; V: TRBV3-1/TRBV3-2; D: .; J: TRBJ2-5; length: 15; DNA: TGTGCCAGCAGCCAAGGGCTAGGTAATCAAGAGACCCAGTACTTC; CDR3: CASSQGLGNQETQYF
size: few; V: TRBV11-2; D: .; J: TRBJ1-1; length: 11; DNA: TGTGCCAGCAGCCTCCGGGAGGTGGGTTTCTTT; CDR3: CASSLREVGFF
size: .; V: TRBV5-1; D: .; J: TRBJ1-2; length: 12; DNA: TGCGCCAGCAGCGTACAGGGAGAGAGCTACACCTTC; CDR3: CASSVQGESYTF
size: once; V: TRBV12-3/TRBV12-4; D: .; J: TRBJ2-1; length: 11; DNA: TGTGCCAGCAGTTCAGGGAATGAGCAGTTCTTC; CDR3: CASSSGNEQFF
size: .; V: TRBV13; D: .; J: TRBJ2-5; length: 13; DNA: TGTGCCAGCAGCTTAGCGACGTCAGAGACCCAGTACTTC; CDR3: CASSLATSETQYF
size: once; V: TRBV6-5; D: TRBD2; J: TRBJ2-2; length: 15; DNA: TGTGCCAGCAGCCGCGGGGGGGCAGGAACCGGGGAGCTGTTTTTT; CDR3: CASSRGGAGTGELFF
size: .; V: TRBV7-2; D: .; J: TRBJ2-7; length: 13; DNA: TGTGCCAGCAGCCCCCAAGTAGGCTACGAGCAGTACTTC; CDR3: CASSPQVGYEQYF
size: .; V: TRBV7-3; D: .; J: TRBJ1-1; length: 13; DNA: TGTGCCAGCGCCAGGGGAGGGGGAAGCGAAGCTTTCTTT; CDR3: CASARGGGSEAFF
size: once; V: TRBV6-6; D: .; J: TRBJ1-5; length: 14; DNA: TGTGCCAGCAGTTACTCTTATAGCAATCAGCCCCAGCATTTT; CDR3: CASSYSYSNQPQHF
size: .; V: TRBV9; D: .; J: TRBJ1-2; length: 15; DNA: TGTGCCAGCAGCGCCGCTCTCCAAACCCCCTATGGCTACACCTTC; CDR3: CASSAALQTPYGYTF
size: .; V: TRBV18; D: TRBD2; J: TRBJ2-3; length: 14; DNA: TGTGCCAGCTCACCCGGGACTAGCCGAGATACGCAGTATTTT; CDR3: CASSPGTSRDTQYF
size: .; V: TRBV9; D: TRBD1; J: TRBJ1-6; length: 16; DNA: TGTGCCAGCAGCGTAGGGACAGGGGGTAATAATTCACCCCTCCACTTT; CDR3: CASSVGTGGNNSPLHF
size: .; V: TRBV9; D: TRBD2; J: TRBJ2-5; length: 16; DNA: TGTGCCAGCAGCCCGACTAGCGGGAGGGCAGGGGAGACCCAGTACTTC; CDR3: CASSPTSGRAGETQYF
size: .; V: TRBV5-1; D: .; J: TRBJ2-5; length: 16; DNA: TGCGCCAGCAGCTTGGATCCAGGGGCGCTTGGAGAGACCCAGTACTTC; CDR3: CASSLDPGALGETQYF
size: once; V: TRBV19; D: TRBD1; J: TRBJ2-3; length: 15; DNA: TGTGCCAGTAGTTGGACGACAGGGGACACAGATACGCAGTATTTT; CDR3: CASSWTTGDTDTQYF